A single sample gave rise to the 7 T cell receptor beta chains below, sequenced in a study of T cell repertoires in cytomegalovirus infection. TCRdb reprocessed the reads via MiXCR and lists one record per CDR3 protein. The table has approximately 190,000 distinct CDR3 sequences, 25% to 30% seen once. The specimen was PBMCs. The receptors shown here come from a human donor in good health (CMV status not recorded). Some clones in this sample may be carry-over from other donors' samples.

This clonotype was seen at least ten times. The CDR3 DNA is TGTGCCAGCAGCTCCCGGGGACCTTCCAATCAGCCCCAGCATTTT. This gives the protein CASSSRGPSNQPQHF. This rearrangement joins TRBV7-8 to TRBJ1-5; weak D call: TRBD1 (5 bases). The V end was cut by 4 bases, the J end by 3 bases, with 13 bases between. The CDR3 length is 15 residues. CDR1 is SGHVS, CDR2 FQNEAQ, per germline.

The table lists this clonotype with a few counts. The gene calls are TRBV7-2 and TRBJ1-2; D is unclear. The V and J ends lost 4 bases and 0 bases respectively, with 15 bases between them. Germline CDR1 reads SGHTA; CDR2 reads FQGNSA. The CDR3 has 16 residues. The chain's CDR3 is CASSSSYWRANYGYTF. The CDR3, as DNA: TGTGCCAGCAGCTCCTCCTATTGGAGAGCTAACTATGGCTACACCTTC.

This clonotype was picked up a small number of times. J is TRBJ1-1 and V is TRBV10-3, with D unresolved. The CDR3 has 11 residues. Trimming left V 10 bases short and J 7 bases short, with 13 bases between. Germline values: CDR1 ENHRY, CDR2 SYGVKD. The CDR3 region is CATSRSGEAFF. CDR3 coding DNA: TGTGCCACCAGCCGGTCGGGTGAAGCTTTCTTT.

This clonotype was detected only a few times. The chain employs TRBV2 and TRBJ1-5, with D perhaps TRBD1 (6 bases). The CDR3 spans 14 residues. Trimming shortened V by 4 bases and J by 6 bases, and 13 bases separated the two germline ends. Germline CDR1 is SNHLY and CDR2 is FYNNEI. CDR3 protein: CASSGTVGGQPQHF. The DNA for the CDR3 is TGTGCCAGCAGTGGGACAGTGGGGGGTCAGCCCCAGCATTTT.

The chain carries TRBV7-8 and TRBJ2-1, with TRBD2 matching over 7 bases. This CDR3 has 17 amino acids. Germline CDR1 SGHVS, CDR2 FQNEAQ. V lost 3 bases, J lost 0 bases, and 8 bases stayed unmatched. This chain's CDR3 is CASSFAPAGSSYNEQFF. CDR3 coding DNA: TGTGCCAGCAGCTTCGCCCCAGCGGGGAGCTCCTACAATGAGCAGTTCTTC.

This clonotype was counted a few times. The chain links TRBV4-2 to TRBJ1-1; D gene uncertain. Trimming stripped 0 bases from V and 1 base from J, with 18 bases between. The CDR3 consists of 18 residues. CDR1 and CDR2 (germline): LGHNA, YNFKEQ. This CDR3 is CASSQDLPPGLGNTEAFF. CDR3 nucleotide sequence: TGTGCCAGCAGCCAAGATCTCCCCCCGGGCTTGGGGAACACTGAAGCTTTCTTT.

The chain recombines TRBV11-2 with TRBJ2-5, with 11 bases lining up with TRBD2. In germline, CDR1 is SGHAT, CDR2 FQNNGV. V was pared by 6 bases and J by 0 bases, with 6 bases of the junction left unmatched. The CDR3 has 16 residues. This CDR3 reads CASSMGTSGYQETQYF. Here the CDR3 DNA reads TGTGCCAGCAGTATGGGGACTAGCGGATACCAAGAGACCCAGTACTTC.